This T cell receptor beta chain emerged from a study of CD8+ T cells in alopecia areata. Study-wide findings and caveats: Tofacitinib significantly lowered scalp clonality and expanded CD8+ clones among the top 100.

Note on this clone: Its cognate antigen is unknown.

After isolation, RNA underwent reverse transcription to generate cDNA as the sequencing template. TCRdb's copy holds only in-frame clones and misses some; the assay was immunoSEQ multiplex PCR. The sample carries 110,000 to 150,000 clones, 75% to 85% recorded once. Documented treatment: oral pan-JAK inhibitor, 5-10 mg twice daily. Trimming left V 2 bases short and J 4 bases short, with 11 bases between. The CDR3 consists of 14 residues. The sequence derives from a human donor with alopecia areata. The J gene is TRBJ2-5, the V gene TRBV23-1; a possible D gene is TRBD1 (6 bases). TRBV23-1 is sorted into the ORF group, with uncertain function. The starting material was CD8+ T cells sorted from blood, obtained at week 4, from a patient treated with tofacitinib. The CDR3 DNA sequence: TGCGCCAGCAGTCAAGGGACATCCTCAGAGACCCAGTACTTC. It encodes CASSQGTSSETQYF.